These 21 T cell receptor beta chains were sequenced from one sample in a study of molecular identifiers for immune sequencing clone quantification (dated by TCRdb to the late 2010s). Library preparation used PCR. TCRdb names Illumina HiSeq 4000 as the instrument used. The public reads were quality trimmed at Q25 with fastp and then assembled into clones with MiXCR by TCRdb, keeping productive beta chains. When rows share a CDR3 protein, they turn into one entry using the most common DNA and genes. This sample is represented by over 600,000 distinct CDR3 sequences; 15% to 20% of them were singletons. Roughly 0.83% of the sample goes to the ten largest clones. Material for sequencing was naive CD8+ T cells from blood, with Jurkat cell RNA spiked in. The cell subset or site label for this specimen denotes: FACS-sorted CD8+CD4-CCR7+CD45RA+ naive T cells. The origin of the receptors is a human donor in good health. Some libraries in this study had Jurkat cell RNA spiked in.

The chain has TRBV12-3 or TRBV12-4 and TRBJ2-1; D is possibly TRBD2 (7 bases). The CDR3 extends over 13 amino acids. The V gene lost 6 bases and the J gene lost 5 bases, with 11 bases spanning the gap. The CDR3 loop reads CASRGGRHNEQFF. The CDR3 nucleotides read TGTGCCAGCAGGGGGGGGCGCCACAATGAGCAGTTCTTC.

The J gene is TRBJ1-1, the V gene TRBV30; the D gene is possibly TRBD1 (5 bases). This CDR3 has 13 residues. V lost 3 bases and J 4 bases, leaving 12 bases between the germline ends. Germline CDR1 is GTSNPN and CDR2 is SVGIG (reference sequence). In nucleotides, the CDR3 is TGTGCCTGGAGAGGGGAAGAGTTCACTGAAGCTTTCTTT. Residues: CAWRGEEFTEAFF.

This clonotype showed up just a few times. This sequence joins TRBV19 and TRBJ2-5, with D unclear. Trimming removed 3 bases from V and 4 bases from J, with 12 bases in between. This CDR3 is built from 14 residues. From germline, CDR1 is LNHDA and CDR2 SQIVND (reference sequence). The CDR3 reads CASSIMAGAETQYF. The CDR3 region has the DNA TGTGCCAGTAGTATTATGGCAGGAGCAGAGACCCAGTACTTC.

A remark on this clonotype: A single base separates this from a much larger clone, so it may be a read error. This rearrangement joins TRBV29-1 to TRBJ2-7, with D unresolved. Germline V lookup: CDR1 SQVTM, CDR2 ANQGSEA. The CDR3 consists of 13 residues. Here the CDR3 reads CSVEPENTYEQHF. The CDR3 DNA sequence: TGCAGCGTTGAACCTGAGAACACCTACGAGCAGCACTTC.

On this clonotype itself: With a much larger clone just one base away, this may be a read error. The chain carries TRBV24-1 and TRBJ2-2; TRBD2 is a possible D gene (6 bases). The length of the CDR3 is 13 residues. Germline values: CDR1 KGHDR, CDR2 SFDVKD. The CDR3 spells CATSEDHTGGLFF. The CDR3 DNA is TGTGCCACCAGTGAAGACCACACCGGGGGGCTGTTTTTT.

Many counts were recorded for this clonotype. This sequence joins TRBV18 and TRBJ2-7; no definite D call. V gave up 10 bases and J gave up 0 bases, with 19 bases separating them. CDR3 length equals 15 residues. Looked up from germline, CDR1 is KGHSH and CDR2 is LQKENI. The CDR3 loop is CATASPDLSSYEQYF. In DNA, the CDR3 is TGTGCCACTGCGAGCCCGGATCTAAGCTCCTACGAGCAGTACTTC.

This clonotype has a count of ten or more. This rearrangement joins TRBV15 to TRBJ2-7, with 8 bases matching TRBD1. The germline CDR1 and CDR2 sequences are LNHNV and YYDKDF (reference sequence). V dropped 4 bases and J dropped 5; count of bases not matched to a gene: 7. The CDR3 length is 14 residues. The CDR3 region has the DNA TGTGCCACCAGCAACGGGCCAGGGGGCAACGAGCAGTACTTC. Amino acid sequence: CATSNGPGGNEQYF.

With regard to this clonotype: This may arise from a read error, as a much more abundant clone is one base away. The V and J genes are TRBV7-9 and TRBJ1-3, with D tentatively TRBD1 (6 bases). Between the trimmed V and J ends, which lost 6 bases and 0 bases, there was a span of 12 bases. The length of the CDR3 is 15 residues. The germline V gene encodes CDR1 SEHNR and CDR2 FQNEAQ (reference sequence). The CDR3 DNA is TGTGCCAGCAGTGCACAGGGATTCTCTGGAAACACCATATATTTT. This sequence encodes CASSAQGFSGNTIYF.

This clonotype occurred a few times. This chain connects TRBV12-3 or TRBV12-4 to TRBJ1-4, with a weak D call TRBD1 (6 bases). CDR3 length: 14 residues. V lost 7 bases, J lost 6 bases, and 15 bases lay in between. The CDR3 is CASKLGTKDEKLFF. CDR3 nucleotide sequence: TGTGCCAGCAAACTCGGGACAAAGGATGAAAAACTGTTTTTT.

This clonotype has more than one count but fewer than ten. The chain employs TRBV27 and TRBJ1-1, with D possibly matching TRBD1 (6 bases). The CDR3 runs to 14 residues. From germline, CDR1 is MNHEY and CDR2 SMNVEV (reference sequence). The ends were cut back, 8 bases at V and 3 bases at J, with 16 bases in the middle. CDR3 DNA sequence: TGTGCCAGCCGCGCGGAGACAGGATACACTGAAGCTTTCTTT. The encoded protein is CASRAETGYTEAFF.

The chain has TRBV20-1 and TRBJ2-7, with TRBD1 matching 8 bases. CDR1 and CDR2 from the germline V gene are DFQATT and SNEGSKA (reference sequence). With 6 bases clipped from V and 4 bases from J, the junction kept 8 bases outside the gene matches. This CDR3 comprises 13 residues. CDR3: CSAKTGVAYEQYF. CDR3 coding DNA: TGCAGTGCCAAGACAGGGGTGGCGTACGAGCAGTACTTC.

The chain couples TRBV12-5 to TRBJ2-1; 9 bases are a match to TRBD1. The CDR3 spans 15 residues. Looked up from germline, CDR1 is LGHNT and CDR2 is FRNRAP. V gave up 5 bases and J gave up 8 bases; unmatched junction bases: 10. The DNA of the CDR3 is TGTGCTAGTGGTCTTGGGACAGGGCTCCTGGATGAGCAGTTCTTC. Translating it yields CASGLGTGLLDEQFF.

Regarding this clonotype: The junction and the germline gene differ at one end; a read error may be behind it. The rearrangement joins TRBV19 to TRBJ2-7; TRBD2 is a possible D gene (6 bases). This CDR3 is 13 amino acids long. Germline CDR1 LNHDA, CDR2 SQIVND (reference sequence). CDR3 sequence (DNA): TGTGCCAGTAGTATGGGACTTACCTACGGGCAGTACTTC. Protein sequence: CASSMGLTYGQYF.

In its sample, this clonotype was seen many times. V usage is TRBV7-6 and J usage is TRBJ2-3; tentatively, D is TRBD2 (6 bases). Per the germline V gene, CDR1 is SGHVS and CDR2 is FNYEAQ. Trimming cost V 5 bases and J 0 bases, with 21 bases left between them. This CDR3 comprises 18 residues. The CDR3 bases are TGTGCCAGCAGCCCACCGTTGCCCGGGGGATTTAGCACAGATACGCAGTATTTT. This encodes CASSPPLPGGFSTDTQYF.

This clonotype was counted many times. V usage is TRBV20-1 and J usage is TRBJ2-2, with a tentative D call TRBD2 (5 bases). This CDR3 contains 14 residues. CDR1 and CDR2 from the germline V gene are DFQATT and SNEGSKA (reference sequence). V was cut by 6 bases and J by 6 bases, with 17 bases left in between. The DNA for the CDR3 is TGCAGTGCCGCGCAGCTGGGAGCGGCCGGGGAGCTGTTTTTT. Translated, it gives CSAAQLGAAGELFF.

V is TRBV4-1 and J is TRBJ2-7; 11 bases line up with TRBD1. The junction had 9 bases not matched to a gene; V was cut back by 4 bases and J by 4 bases. This CDR3 has 16 residues. Germline V gene sequence: CDR1 MGHRA, CDR2 YSYEKL. For the CDR3, the DNA is TGCGCCAGCAGCCTCCTTGGGGGACAGGGGGTTTACGAGCAGTACTTC. It translates to CASSLLGGQGVYEQYF.

This sequence joins TRBV30 and TRBJ1-1; tentatively, D is TRBD1 (5 bases). V gave up 5 bases and J gave up 1 base, with 11 bases separating them. This CDR3 contains 13 residues. CDR1 GTSNPN and CDR2 SVGIG come from the germline V gene (reference sequence). The CDR3 here is CAWWGLANTEAFF. In DNA form, the CDR3 reads TGTGCCTGGTGGGGACTAGCGAACACTGAAGCTTTCTTT.

The chain recombines TRBV28 with TRBJ1-4; D is perhaps TRBD1 (6 bases). V shed 11 bases and J shed 0 bases, with 16 bases lying between them. Per germline, CDR1 MDHEN and CDR2 SYDVKM. The CDR3 length is 15 residues. The CDR3 loop is CAARQGIATNEKLFF. CDR3 sequence (DNA): TGTGCCGCACGGCAGGGGATTGCAACTAATGAAAAACTGTTTTTT.

Many counts were recorded for this clonotype. The chain has TRBV18 and TRBJ2-6, with 10 positions matching TRBD1. Trimming removed 3 bases from V and 0 bases from J; junction bases left unmatched: 8. Germline lookup yields CDR1 KGHSH and CDR2 LQKENI. The CDR3 has 19 amino acids. The CDR3 protein is CASSPVGQGRFSGANVLTF. The CDR3 DNA reads TGTGCCAGCTCACCCGTGGGACAGGGGCGTTTCTCTGGGGCCAACGTCCTGACTTTC. Looking up the rest from reference TRBV18 and TRBJ2-6 gives the full variable domain: NAGVMQNPRHLVRRRGQEARLRCSPMKGHSHVYWYRQLPEEGLKFMVYLQKENIIDESGMPKERFSAEFPKEGPSILRIQQVVRGDSAAYFCASSPVGQGRFSGANVLTFGAGSRLTVL.

This sequence joins TRBV7-7 and TRBJ2-3; 11 bases agree with TRBD2. Trimming cost V 5 bases and J 4 bases; bases outside gene matches: 8. Germline CDR1 reads SSHAT; CDR2 reads FNYEAQ (reference sequence). The CDR3 consists of 16 residues. CDR3 sequence reads: CASSRFSGGAADTQYF. The CDR3 coding sequence is TGTGCCAGCAGCCGATTTAGCGGGGGGGCAGCAGATACGCAGTATTTT.

This clonotype came up many times. The J gene is TRBJ2-2, the V gene TRBV29-1; the D is unclear. Germline values: CDR1 SQVTM, CDR2 ANQGSEA. The V end lost 4 bases, the J end lost 2 bases, and 8 bases lay between the germline ends. The CDR3 sequence is 13 residues long. The CDR3 coding sequence is TGCAGCGTTGTGGGCACCAACACCGGGGAGCTGTTTTTT. As protein: CSVVGTNTGELFF.